Presented here are 18 T cell receptor beta chains from one specimen sequenced in a study of cytomegalovirus exposure and HLA in healthy donors (dated by TCRdb to about 2017). The library was generated by the immunoSEQ multiplex PCR assay. For the multiplex PCR, a mixture combining 60 forward primers for TCR Vbeta segments and 13 reverse primers for TCR Jbeta segments was used. Here the immuneACCESS table is served through TCRdb, limited to in-frame sequences with V and J called. Missing clones are a known gap in these copies; in checked studies unresolved V genes cover under half, and the rest lacks a known reason. In all, the sample holds some 110,000 clones, and around 74% of those were seen once. Approximately 8.6% of the sample rests with the top ten. Sequencing used PBMCs. The receptors were gathered from a woman aged 40-49 years in good health and CMV-seropositive.

J is TRBJ2-3 and V is TRBV10-3, with D possibly matching TRBD1 (5 bases). The V and J ends lost 4 bases and 0 bases respectively, with 14 bases between them. Looked up from germline, CDR1 is ENHRY and CDR2 is SYGVKD. The CDR3 sequence is 16 residues long. CDR3 sequence: CAISVGVGDSTDTQYF. The DNA of the CDR3 is TGTGCCATCAGTGTCGGTGTAGGGGATAGCACAGATACGCAGTATTTT.

The rearrangement joins TRBV19 to TRBJ1-2, with 10 nucleotides matching TRBD1. The CDR3 extends over 15 amino acids. Trimming took 3 bases from V and 8 from J; bases not matched to a gene: 9. Germline-derived CDR1 and CDR2 are LNHDA and SQIVND (reference sequence). The CDR3: CASSIGGQGLAGYTF. In DNA, the CDR3 is TGTGCCAGTAGTATCGGGGGACAGGGGTTGGCGGGCTACACCTTC.

In its sample, this clone was seen once. The chain links TRBV25-1 to TRBJ1-4; 7 positions agree with TRBD1. The length of the CDR3 is 15 residues. Germline CDR1 MGHDK, CDR2 SYGVNS. V dropped 1 base and J dropped 7; count of bases not matched to a gene: 6. CDR3 protein: CASSESRGVVEKLFF. CDR3 nucleotide sequence: TGTGCCAGCAGTGAATCCAGGGGGGTAGTTGAAAAACTGTTTTTT.

A remark on this clone: At one of its ends the junction is not consistent with the germline gene, which may arise from a read error. This chain uses TRBV7-9 with TRBJ2-6; D gene unclear. CDR1 is SEHNR and CDR2 is FQNEAQ in the germline V gene (reference sequence). CDR3 length equals 16 residues. For the CDR3, the DNA is TGTTCCAGCAGCTCGTTGTTTATCTCTGGGGCCAACGTCCTGACTTTC. Translating it yields CSSSSLFISGANVLTF. The complete variable domain, with remaining parts taken from reference TRBV7-9 and TRBJ2-6, reads DTGVSQNPRHKITKRGQNVTFRCDPISEHNRLYWYRQTLGQGPEFLTYFQNEAQLEKSRLLSDRFSAERPKGSFSTLEIQRTEQGDSAMYLCSSSSLFISGANVLTFGAGSRLTVL.

The genes are TRBV4-2 and TRBJ2-3, with 8 positions matching TRBD2. Per the germline V gene, CDR1 is LGHNA and CDR2 is YNFKEQ. The CDR3 sequence is 17 residues long. The V segment lost 6 bases and the J segment 5 bases; nucleotides outside the gene matches: 16. CDR3 loop: CASRSRLVGGARDTQYF. The CDR3 nucleotides are TGTGCCAGCAGAAGCCGACTAGTCGGGGGGGCACGAGATACGCAGTATTTT.

The J gene is TRBJ1-3, the V gene TRBV5-4; maybe TRBD1 (6 bases). The ends were cut back, 4 bases at V and 0 bases at J, with 14 bases in the middle. This CDR3 comprises 16 residues. CDR1 SGHNT and CDR2 YYREEE come from the germline V gene (reference sequence). CDR3 sequence: CASSPSGVRSGNTIYF. CDR3 DNA: TGTGCCAGCAGCCCATCAGGGGTCCGCTCTGGAAACACCATATATTTT. Full variable domain (missing parts from reference TRBV5-4 and TRBJ1-3): ETGVTQSPTHLIKTRGQQVTLRCSSQSGHNTVSWYQQALGQGPQFIFQYYREEENGRGNFPPRFSGLQFPNYSSELNVNALELDDSALYLCASSPSGVRSGNTIYFGEGSWLTVV.

The CDR3, as DNA: TGCAGCGAAATCCCCACGACAGAAGCAGGCTACACCTTC. This codes for CSEIPTTEAGYTF. This chain connects TRBV29-1 to TRBJ1-2; D perhaps matches TRBD1 (5 bases). CDR1 and CDR2 (germline): SQVTM, ANQGSEA. Trimming left V 7 bases short and J 8 bases short, with 20 bases between. The CDR3 runs to 13 residues.

This clone was seen only a few times. This rearrangement joins TRBV7-9 to TRBJ2-3, with D tentatively TRBD1 (6 bases). CDR3 length: 14 residues. The germline V gene has CDR1 SEHNR and CDR2 FQNEAQ (reference sequence). The V end was cut by 5 bases, the J end by 5 bases, with 14 bases between. CDR3 DNA sequence: TGTGCCAGCAGCCTAGGACAGTACGGAGATACGCAGTATTTT. As protein: CASSLGQYGDTQYF.

The V and J genes are TRBV18 and TRBJ2-7, with D perhaps matching TRBD1 (5 bases). The CDR3 covers 15 residues. V lost 4 bases and J lost 2, with 15 bases in between. CDR1 and CDR2 (germline): KGHSH, LQKENI. CDR3 nucleotides: TGTGCCAGCTCACACTCTGGGGCCAAAACCTACGAGCAGTACTTC. Amino acids: CASSHSGAKTYEQYF.

The genes are TRBV18 and TRBJ2-6; no firm D call. The length of the CDR3 is 16 residues. Germline V gives CDR1 KGHSH, CDR2 LQKENI. Trimming took off 6 bases at V and 1 base at J, with 13 bases between the two ends. CDR3 DNA sequence: TGTGCCAGCTCCTCAAAACCCGGGTCTGGGGCCAACGTCCTGACTTTC. It is translated as CASSSKPGSGANVLTF.

The chain has TRBV29-1 and TRBJ2-1; tentatively, D is TRBD2 (5 bases). Per germline, CDR1 SQVTM and CDR2 ANQGSEA. This CDR3 has 15 residues. The V end was cut by 2 bases, the J end by 10 bases, with 21 bases between. The CDR3 sequence is CSVEPLGLPTGEQFF. In DNA, the CDR3 is TGCAGCGTTGAACCCTTAGGACTCCCGACTGGGGAGCAGTTCTTC.

V gene TRBV29-1 combines with J gene TRBJ1-2; unclear D gene. Germline V gene data show CDR1 as SQVTM and CDR2 as ANQGSEA. The CDR3 runs to 13 residues. Trimming took off 4 bases at V and 4 bases at J, with 13 bases between the two ends. The CDR3 loop is CSVVDSMRYGYTF. In DNA form, the CDR3 reads TGCAGCGTTGTAGACTCAATGCGCTATGGCTACACCTTC.

The chain employs TRBV5-4 and TRBJ2-5, with TRBD1 identical over 7 bases. Germline V gives CDR1 SGHNT, CDR2 YYREEE (reference sequence). The trim removed 3 bases at V and 5 bases at J, leaving 10 bases unmatched. The CDR3 extends over 15 amino acids. CDR3 amino acids: CASSSRQGVGETQYF. In DNA form, the CDR3 reads TGTGCCAGCAGCTCAAGACAGGGAGTAGGGGAGACCCAGTACTTC.

The rearrangement uses TRBV18 and TRBJ2-4, with 8 nucleotides matching TRBD2. This CDR3 has 16 amino acids. Trimming removed 1 base from V and 7 bases from J; junction bases left unmatched: 9. The germline gives CDR1 KGHSH, CDR2 LQKENI. The CDR3 DNA reads as TGTGCCAGCTCACCACTCGGGGGGGTAGCCTCGAACATTCAGTACTTC. Its protein product is CASSPLGGVASNIQYF. Combining the CDR3 with reference TRBV18 and TRBJ2-4 gives the whole variable domain NAGVMQNPRHLVRRRGQEARLRCSPMKGHSHVYWYRQLPEEGLKFMVYLQKENIIDESGMPKERFSAEFPKEGPSILRIQQVVRGDSAAYFCASSPLGGVASNIQYFGAGTRLSVL.

This chain connects TRBV15 to TRBJ2-6; maybe TRBD2 (5 bases). This CDR3 is built from 15 residues. In germline, CDR1 is LNHNV, CDR2 YYDKDF (reference sequence). V was trimmed by 7 bases and J by 0 bases, leaving 10 bases between them. Here the CDR3 reads CATTPGSSGANVLTF. The CDR3 DNA sequence: TGTGCCACCACACCGGGGAGCTCTGGGGCCAACGTCCTGACTTTC.

The chain links TRBV5-6 to TRBJ1-4; D gene uncertain. V was cut by 3 bases and J by 8 bases, with 8 bases left in between. Germline assignment: CDR1 SGHDT and CDR2 YYEEEE. The CDR3 runs to 12 residues. In DNA, the CDR3 is TGTGCCAGCAGCTGGTTGGAGGAAAAACTGTTTTTT. Translating gives CASSWLEEKLFF.

The chain combines TRBV18 with TRBJ1-5; the match to TRBD1 covers 8 bases. Germline CDR1 is KGHSH and CDR2 is LQKENI. With V trimmed by 3 bases and J by 4 bases, 11 bases remained unmatched. The length of the CDR3 is 17 residues. CDR3 loop: CASSPARWTGLNQPQHF. CDR3 in DNA: TGTGCCAGCTCACCGGCCCGTTGGACAGGGCTTAATCAGCCCCAGCATTTT.

This clone turned up a few times. Relative to the germline gene, one junction end is altered; a read error may explain this. The J gene is TRBJ1-5, the V gene TRBV7-9, with a weak D call TRBD1 (6 bases). CDR3 length: 13 residues. From germline, CDR1 is SEHNR and CDR2 FQNEAQ (reference sequence). The CDR3 bases are TGTTCCAGCAGCTTAGGGGGGGGCGCCCCGCTCCATTTT. This encodes CSSSLGGGAPLHF.